Below, 20 T cell receptor beta chains from the same sample are listed, as sequenced in a study of blood T cell repertoires in COVID-19. Assay: immunoSEQ multiplex PCR; the TCRdb copy retains only in-frame clones and omits some. The sample has about 270,000 clones, 75% to 95% seen once. Specimen: peripheral blood. The receptors derive from a person aged 18 to 35 with COVID-19, enrolled during active disease.

V is TRBV7-9 and J is TRBJ1-1, with D tentatively TRBD1 (6 bases). Trimming removed 2 bases from V and 3 bases from J, with 22 bases in between. Germline-derived CDR1 and CDR2 are SEHNR and FQNEAQ (reference sequence). The CDR3 is 18 amino acids. The CDR3, as DNA: TGTGCCAGCAGCTTAAGTCAGGGGAGGGATCGAATGGACACTGAAGCTTTCTTT. Translating it yields CASSLSQGRDRMDTEAFF.

This chain joins TRBV11-2 and TRBJ2-1; D is perhaps TRBD1 (6 bases). Germline V CDR1 and CDR2: SGHAT, FQNNGV. Deletions cut 1 base from V and 15 bases from J, with 16 bases between. The CDR3 runs 13 residues. The CDR3 region has the DNA TGTGCCAGCAGCTTAGCCCCAGGACAGAGTACGTTCTTC. Translation: CASSLAPGQSTFF.

The chain has TRBV3-1 (or the pseudogene TRBV3-2) and TRBJ2-7; weak D call: TRBD1 (5 bases). Germline loops: CDR1 LGHDT, CDR2 YNNKEL (reference sequence). The CDR3 runs to 13 residues. V was trimmed by 0 bases and J by 2 bases, leaving 5 bases between them. The chain's CDR3 is CASSQDRAYEQYF. The CDR3 DNA follows: TGTGCCAGCAGCCAAGACAGGGCCTACGAGCAGTACTTC.

The chain links TRBV15 to TRBJ2-7; 7 bases line up with TRBD1. Germline CDR1 reads LNHNV; CDR2 reads YYDKDF (reference sequence). V shed 6 bases, J shed 1 base, and the junction held 6 bases outside the gene matches. The CDR3 is 14 amino acids. DNA for the CDR3: TGTGCCACCAGGAGGGGGCTAGGGTCCTACGAGCAGTACTTC. Translated, it gives CATRRGLGSYEQYF.

The chain joins TRBV7-2 to TRBJ2-1; 7 bases match TRBD2. Germline CDR1 is SGHTA and CDR2 is FQGNSA. J was trimmed by 0 bases and V by 4 bases; bases with no gene match: 6. The length of the CDR3 is 16 residues. The CDR3 reads CASSSPAGPSYNEQFF. For the CDR3, the DNA is TGTGCCAGCAGCTCGCCAGCGGGGCCCTCCTACAATGAGCAGTTCTTC.

The chain combines TRBV24-1 with TRBJ2-3, with D possibly being TRBD2 (5 bases). CDR1 and CDR2 from the germline V gene are KGHDR and SFDVKD. V gave up 5 bases and J gave up 6 bases, with 14 bases separating them. CDR3 length: 14 amino acids. The CDR3 sequence: CATSAPAGVDTQYF. Here the CDR3 DNA reads TGTGCCACCAGTGCGCCCGCCGGGGTGGATACGCAGTATTTT.

The rearrangement uses TRBV19 and TRBJ2-2, with 7 bases identical to TRBD1. CDR1 is LNHDA, CDR2 SQIVND, per germline (reference sequence). The CDR3 has 16 amino acids. V lost 8 bases and J lost 1; bases outside the gene matches: 10. CDR3 residues: CASQTGRIGNTGELFF. The DNA for the CDR3 is TGTGCCAGTCAGACAGGGAGAATAGGGAACACCGGGGAGCTGTTTTTT.

This clone was seen only once. J is TRBJ2-5 and V is TRBV2; TRBD2 matches at 9 bases. The CDR3 totals 15 residues. Looked up from germline, CDR1 is SNHLY and CDR2 is FYNNEI. The V and J ends lost 6 bases and 2 bases, in that order; junction bases with no gene match: 7. CDR3 sequence: CASRVDAGGQETQYF. DNA of the CDR3: TGTGCCAGCAGGGTCGACGCGGGAGGGCAAGAGACCCAGTACTTC. Together with reference TRBV2 and TRBJ2-5, the CDR3 gives the full variable domain: EPEVTQTPSHQVTQMGQEVILRCVPISNHLYFYWYRQILGQKVEFLVSFYNNEISEKSEIFDDQFSVERPDGSNFTLKIRSTKLEDSAMYFCASRVDAGGQETQYFGPGTRLLVL.

V and J are TRBV27 and TRBJ2-2; possible D gene TRBD1, 5 bases. CDR1 MNHEY and CDR2 SMNVEV come from the germline V gene (reference sequence). The CDR3 covers 13 residues. Trimming removed 6 bases from V and 7 bases from J, with 12 bases in between. The CDR3 nucleotides read TGTGCCAGCAGCAAAGACAGATACGGGGAGCTGTTTTTT. Its protein product is CASSKDRYGELFF.

In DNA form, the CDR3 reads TGTGCCAGCAGCCCGAAGCAAACACCTGCTCACAACCAGGCGGAGCAGTTCTTC. Its translation is CASSPKQTPAHNQAEQFF. The chain couples TRBV7-9 to TRBJ2-1; D is uncertain. The V end lost 5 bases, the J end lost 10 bases, and 30 bases lay between the germline ends. Germline values: CDR1 SEHNR, CDR2 FQNEAQ (reference sequence). The CDR3 consists of 18 residues.

Turning to this clone: Other nucleotide sequences in the sample specify the same CDR3. The chain has TRBV12-3 or TRBV12-4 and TRBJ1-5, with a weak D call TRBD1 (5 bases). The CDR3 length is 13 residues. V lost 3 bases to trimming and J lost 2 bases, with 5 bases between them. CDR3 amino acids: CASSLTGNQPQHF. CDR3 nucleotide sequence: TGTGCCAGCAGTTTGACAGGCAATCAGCCCCAGCATTTT.

Only one count was recorded for this clone. The chain is built from TRBV3-1 (or the pseudogene TRBV3-2) and TRBJ1-5; 8 bases agree with TRBD1. Germline V CDR1 and CDR2: LGHDT, YNNKEL (reference sequence). V shed 4 bases, J shed 3 bases, and the junction held 5 bases outside the gene matches. This CDR3 region has 15 residues. The CDR3 bases are TGTGCCAGCAGCCCCACAGGGGGAGTCAATCAGCCCCAGCATTTT. This sequence encodes CASSPTGGVNQPQHF.

The chain is built from TRBV6-1 and TRBJ1-4; D is uncertain. The CDR3 runs to 15 residues. The germline V and J ends were trimmed by 3 bases and 5 bases, with 13 bases remaining between them. The V gene's germline CDR1 is MNHNS and CDR2 SASEGT. CDR3 protein: CASSDLGVTNEKLFF. The CDR3 region has the DNA TGTGCCAGCAGTGATCTCGGGGTCACCAATGAAAAACTGTTTTTT.

V and J are TRBV19 and TRBJ2-7, with a tentative D call TRBD1 (5 bases). Trimming took off 6 bases at V and 1 base at J, with 7 bases between the two ends. This CDR3 spans 12 amino acids. The germline CDR1 and CDR2 sequences are LNHDA and SQIVND (reference sequence). The CDR3, as DNA: TGTGCCAGTAGGGGGCAGTCCTACGAGCAGTACTTC. Its protein is CASRGQSYEQYF.

V gene TRBV4-3 combines with J gene TRBJ2-1, with 10 bases aligning to TRBD2. The CDR3 has 18 amino acids. CDR1 and CDR2 (germline): LGHNA, YSLEER. The junction had 7 bases not matched to a gene; V was cut back by 2 bases and J by 0 bases. Here the CDR3 reads CASSQTPSGSISYNEQFF. The CDR3 DNA follows: TGCGCCAGCAGCCAAACTCCTAGCGGGAGTATCTCCTACAATGAGCAGTTCTTC.

The rearrangement links TRBV19 to TRBJ2-7, with 10 bases fitting TRBD1. The germline V gene encodes CDR1 LNHDA and CDR2 SQIVND (reference sequence). After removal of 2 bases from V and 5 bases from J, the junction contained 9 bases not matched to a gene. This CDR3 is built from 16 residues. CDR3 in amino acids: CASSIPDRGNVDEQYF. CDR3 coding DNA: TGTGCCAGTAGTATACCGGACAGGGGGAATGTGGACGAGCAGTACTTC.

The J gene is TRBJ2-7, the V gene TRBV7-8; 7 bases align to TRBD2. Germline V gene lookup returns CDR1 SGHVS and CDR2 FQNEAQ. V was pared by 5 bases and J by 2 bases, with 6 bases of the junction left unmatched. This CDR3 has 14 residues. This chain's CDR3 is CASSIPGTTYEQYF. CDR3 nucleotide sequence: TGTGCCAGCAGCATCCCCGGGACTACCTACGAGCAGTACTTC.

This chain links TRBV14 with TRBJ1-4; D is uncertain. V was trimmed by 4 bases and J by 8 bases, leaving 8 bases between them. This CDR3 contains 12 residues. Germline CDR1 is SGHDN and CDR2 is FVKESK. The CDR3 DNA is TGTGCCAGCAGCCGGACGGGAGAAAAACTGTTTTTT. It yields the protein CASSRTGEKLFF.

The chain recombines TRBV28 with TRBJ2-1; 8 bases are shared with TRBD2. From germline, CDR1 is MDHEN and CDR2 SYDVKM. The trim removed 8 bases at V and 8 bases at J, leaving 11 bases unmatched. This CDR3 contains 14 residues. For the CDR3, the DNA is TGTGCCAGCGCCTGGGGCGGGGGGACGGATGAGCAGTTCTTC. Protein: CASAWGGGTDEQFF.

The chain joins TRBV28 to TRBJ1-5, with a weak D call TRBD1 (5 bases). This CDR3 is 17 amino acids long. Germline values: CDR1 MDHEN, CDR2 SYDVKM. V was trimmed by 1 base and J by 5 bases, leaving 18 bases between them. The CDR3 bases are TGTGCCAGCAGTTTATCTGGGGGGAAAGCTCGAGATCAGCCCCAGCATTTT. Translation: CASSLSGGKARDQPQHF.